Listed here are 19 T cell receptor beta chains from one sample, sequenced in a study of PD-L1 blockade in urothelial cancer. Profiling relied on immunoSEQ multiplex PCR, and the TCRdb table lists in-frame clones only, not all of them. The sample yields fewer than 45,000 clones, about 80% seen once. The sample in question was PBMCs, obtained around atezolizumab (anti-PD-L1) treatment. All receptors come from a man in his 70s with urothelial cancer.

The CDR3 is CASSTGYPTGSPLHF. The CDR3 coding sequence is TGTGCCAGCAGCACAGGGTACCCAACGGGTTCACCCCTCCACTTT. The chain has TRBV27 and TRBJ1-6; weak D call: TRBD1 (6 bases). There are 15 residues in the CDR3. Germline values: CDR1 MNHEY, CDR2 SMNVEV (reference sequence). Trimming shortened V by 6 bases and J by 9 bases, and 18 bases separated the two germline ends.

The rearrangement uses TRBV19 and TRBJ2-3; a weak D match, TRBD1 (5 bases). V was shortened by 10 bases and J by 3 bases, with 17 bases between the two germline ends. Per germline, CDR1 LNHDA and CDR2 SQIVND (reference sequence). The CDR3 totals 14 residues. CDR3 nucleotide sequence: TGTGCCACTAAAGTTCCAGGGTCTACAGATACGCAGTATTTT. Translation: CATKVPGSTDTQYF.

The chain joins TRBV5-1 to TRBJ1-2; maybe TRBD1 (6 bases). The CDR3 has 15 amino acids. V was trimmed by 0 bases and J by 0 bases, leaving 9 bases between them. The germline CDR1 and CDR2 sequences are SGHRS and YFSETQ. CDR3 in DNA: TGCGCCAGCAGCTTGGAGGGGGTGGCTAACTATGGCTACACCTTC. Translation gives CASSLEGVANYGYTF. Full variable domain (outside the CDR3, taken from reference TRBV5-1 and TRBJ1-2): KAGVTQTPRYLIKTRGQQVTLSCSPISGHRSVSWYQQTPGQGLQFLFEYFSETQRNKGNFPGRFSGRQFSNSRSEMNVSTLELGDSALYLCASSLEGVANYGYTFGSGTRLTVV.

This CDR3 reads CASSLVVASTDTQYF. CDR3 sequence (DNA): TGTGCCAGCAGCTTGGTTGTCGCGAGCACAGATACGCAGTATTTT. The rearrangement uses TRBV5-5 and TRBJ2-3, with D uncertain. The CDR3 contains 15 residues. Trimming left V 0 bases short and J 0 bases short, with 8 bases between. CDR1 and CDR2 (germline): SGHKS, YYEKEE (reference sequence).

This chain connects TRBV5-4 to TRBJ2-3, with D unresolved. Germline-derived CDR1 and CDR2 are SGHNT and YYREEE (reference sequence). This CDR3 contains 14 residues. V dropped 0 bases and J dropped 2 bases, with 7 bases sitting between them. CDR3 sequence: CASSLAQATDTQYF. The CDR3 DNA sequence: TGTGCCAGCAGCTTGGCCCAGGCCACAGATACGCAGTATTTT.

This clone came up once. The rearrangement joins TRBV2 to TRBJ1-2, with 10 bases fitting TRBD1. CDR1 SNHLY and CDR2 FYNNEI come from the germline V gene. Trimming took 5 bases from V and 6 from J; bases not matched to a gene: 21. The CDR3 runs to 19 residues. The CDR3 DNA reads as TGTGCCAGCAGTTACAAAAGGCGGGACAGGGGAATGGGTATTAATGGCTACACCTTC. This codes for CASSYKRRDRGMGINGYTF. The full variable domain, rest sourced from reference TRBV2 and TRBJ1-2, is EPEVTQTPSHQVTQMGQEVILRCVPISNHLYFYWYRQILGQKVEFLVSFYNNEISEKSEIFDDQFSVERPDGSNFTLKIRSTKLEDSAMYFCASSYKRRDRGMGINGYTFGSGTRLTVV.

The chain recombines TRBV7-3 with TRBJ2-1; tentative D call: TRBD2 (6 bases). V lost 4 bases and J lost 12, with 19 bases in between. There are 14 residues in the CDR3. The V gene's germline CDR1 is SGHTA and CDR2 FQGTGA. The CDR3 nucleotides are TGTGCCAGCAGCTCCACCACCGGGAGCTTAGGGCAGTTCTTC. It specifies CASSSTTGSLGQFF.

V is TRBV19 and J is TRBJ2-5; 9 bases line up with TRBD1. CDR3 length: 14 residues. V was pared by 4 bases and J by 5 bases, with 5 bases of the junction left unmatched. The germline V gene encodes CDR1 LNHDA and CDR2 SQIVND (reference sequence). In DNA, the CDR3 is TGTGCCAGTAGTAGTCGGGGACAGGGTGAGACCCAGTACTTC. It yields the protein CASSSRGQGETQYF.

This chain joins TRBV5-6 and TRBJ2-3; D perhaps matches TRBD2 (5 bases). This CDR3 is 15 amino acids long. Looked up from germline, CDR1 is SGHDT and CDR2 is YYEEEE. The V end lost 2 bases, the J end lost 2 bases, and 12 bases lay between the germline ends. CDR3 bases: TGTGCCAGCAGCTTTAGGCGGACTCTCACAGATACGCAGTATTTT. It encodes CASSFRRTLTDTQYF.

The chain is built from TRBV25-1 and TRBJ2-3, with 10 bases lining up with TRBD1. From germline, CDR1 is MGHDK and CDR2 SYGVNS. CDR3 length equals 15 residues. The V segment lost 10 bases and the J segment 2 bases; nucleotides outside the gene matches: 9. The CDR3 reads CATTTGTGVTDTQYF. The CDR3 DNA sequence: TGTGCCACTACAACCGGGACAGGGGTCACAGATACGCAGTATTTT.

DNA for the CDR3: TGTGCCAGCAGTTACAACAGGGGTGGCTACACCTTC. Protein product: CASSYNRGGYTF. The chain combines TRBV6-5 with TRBJ1-2; 7 bases align to TRBD1. Germline assignment: CDR1 MNHEY and CDR2 SVGAGI. V lost 2 bases and J lost 7; bases outside the gene matches: 1. The CDR3 is 12 amino acids.

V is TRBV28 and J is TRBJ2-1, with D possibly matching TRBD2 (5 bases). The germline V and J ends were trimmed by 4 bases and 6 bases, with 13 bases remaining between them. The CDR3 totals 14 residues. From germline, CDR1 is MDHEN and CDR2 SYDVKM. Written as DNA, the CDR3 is TGTGCCAGCAGTTCTACCCGGGAACTCAATGAGCAGTTCTTC. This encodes CASSSTRELNEQFF.

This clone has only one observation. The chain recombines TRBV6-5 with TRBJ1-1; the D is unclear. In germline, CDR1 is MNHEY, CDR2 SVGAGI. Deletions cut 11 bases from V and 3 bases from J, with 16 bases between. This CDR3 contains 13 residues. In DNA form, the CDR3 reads TGTGCCGCGATCCGGGAATGGGACACTGAAGCTTTCTTT. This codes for CAAIREWDTEAFF.

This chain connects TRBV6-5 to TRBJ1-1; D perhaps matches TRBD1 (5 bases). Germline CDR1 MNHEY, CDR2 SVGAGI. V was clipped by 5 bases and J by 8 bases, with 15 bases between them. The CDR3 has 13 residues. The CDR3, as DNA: TGTGCCAGCAGTAGTGACAGCTCCTTCGAAGCTTTCTTT. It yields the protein CASSSDSSFEAFF.

The CDR3 bases are TGTGCCAGCAGTGGACTAGCGGGGGTGGGAGGAGAGACCCAGTACTTC. This sequence encodes CASSGLAGVGGETQYF. The genes are TRBV27 and TRBJ2-5; 13 bases are shared with TRBD2. In germline, CDR1 is MNHEY, CDR2 SMNVEV (reference sequence). The junction had 7 bases not matched to a gene; V was cut back by 5 bases and J by 4 bases. The CDR3 length is 16 residues.

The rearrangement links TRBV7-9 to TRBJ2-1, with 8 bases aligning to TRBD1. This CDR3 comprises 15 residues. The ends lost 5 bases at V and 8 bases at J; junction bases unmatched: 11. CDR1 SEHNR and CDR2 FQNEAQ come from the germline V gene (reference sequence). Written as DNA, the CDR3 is TGTGCCAGCAGCCCACGGACAGGGTGGGGGGATGAGCAGTTCTTC. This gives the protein CASSPRTGWGDEQFF.

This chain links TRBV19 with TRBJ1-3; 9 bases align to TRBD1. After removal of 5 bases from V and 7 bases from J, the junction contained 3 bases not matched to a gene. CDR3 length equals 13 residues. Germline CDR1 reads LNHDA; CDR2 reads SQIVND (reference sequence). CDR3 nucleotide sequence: TGTGCCAGTAGTGTCGGACAGGGGAACACCATATATTTT. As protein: CASSVGQGNTIYF.

CDR3 coding DNA: TGTGCCAGTAGTATAGATCCGGCAGGGGAAGGCTATGGCTACACCTTC. Its protein is CASSIDPAGEGYGYTF. This chain uses TRBV19 with TRBJ1-2; possibly TRBD1 for D (6 bases). The germline gives CDR1 LNHDA, CDR2 SQIVND (reference sequence). The V gene lost 0 bases and the J gene lost 4 bases, with 15 bases spanning the gap. The length of the CDR3 is 16 residues.

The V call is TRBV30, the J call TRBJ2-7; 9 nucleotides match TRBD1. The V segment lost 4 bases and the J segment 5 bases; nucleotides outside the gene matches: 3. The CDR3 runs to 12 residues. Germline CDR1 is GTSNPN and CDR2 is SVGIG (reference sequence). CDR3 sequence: CAWTQGADEQYF. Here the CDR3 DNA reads TGTGCCTGGACACAGGGGGCGGACGAGCAGTACTTC. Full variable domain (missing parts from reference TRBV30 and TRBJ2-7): SQTIHQWPATLVQPVGSPLSLECTVEGTSNPNLYWYRQAAGRGLQLLFYSVGIGQISSEVPQNLSASRPQDRQFILSSKKLLLSDSGFYLCAWTQGADEQYFGPGTRLTVT.